A single sample gave rise to the 21 T cell receptor beta chains below, sequenced in a study of T-cell memory formation after mild COVID-19. From the 5' RACE reads, TCRdb called clonotypes with MiXCR, one entry per CDR3 protein. Found here are about 250,000 distinct CDR3 sequences, 18% of them singletons; the top ten hold 20% to 25%. The sample consisted of PBMCs or a T cell subset sorted from them (not recorded which). The receptors shown here come from a man aged 18 to 29 who had mild COVID-19 (a few samples of this study predate the infection). Cell type and time point are not known.

The chain has TRBV12-3 or TRBV12-4 and TRBJ2-5; TRBD2 matches at 12 bases. The CDR3 loop spans 16 amino acids. The V segment lost 0 bases and the J segment 5 bases; nucleotides outside the gene matches: 4. The CDR3 sequence: CASSLALAGGRETQYF. For the CDR3, the DNA is TGTGCCAGCAGTTTAGCCCTAGCGGGGGGGCGGGAGACCCAGTACTTC.

This clonotype was seen a handful of times. The chain recombines TRBV6-2 or TRBV6-3 with TRBJ1-6, with unresolved D. Trimming left V 6 bases short and J 6 bases short, with 12 bases between. CDR1 and CDR2 (germline): MNHEY, SVGEGT. This CDR3 has 14 residues. CDR3 sequence reads: CASSTVNPNSPLHF. The DNA of the CDR3 is TGTGCCAGCAGCACCGTGAACCCTAATTCACCCCTCCACTTT.

This clonotype was counted only a few times. The chain carries TRBV5-1 and TRBJ2-3, with D perhaps matching TRBD2 (5 bases). The V gene lost 1 base and the J gene lost 2 bases, with 8 bases spanning the gap. Germline lookup yields CDR1 SGHRS and CDR2 YFSETQ. The length of the CDR3 is 14 residues. In DNA form, the CDR3 reads TGCGCCAGCAGCTTGAATGACTACACAGATACGCAGTATTTT. Protein sequence: CASSLNDYTDTQYF.

This clonotype was counted many times. The rearrangement uses TRBV6-6 and TRBJ2-7; 7 bases are a match to TRBD1. The V and J ends lost 0 bases and 6 bases, in that order; junction bases with no gene match: 8. Per the germline V gene, CDR1 is MNHNY and CDR2 is SVGAGI (reference sequence). The CDR3 contains 15 residues. The DNA for the CDR3 is TGTGCCAGCAGTTACTCCGCGACAGGGATGGGCGAGCAGTACGTC. It codes for CASSYSATGMGEQYV.

CDR3 in DNA: TGTGCCAGCAGACGCCGTGGGGGAGCTACTAGCACAGATACGCAGTATTTT. It is translated as CASRRRGGATSTDTQYF. The V call is TRBV7-2, the J call TRBJ2-3; TRBD1 or TRBD2 may be the D gene (5 bases each). CDR1 and CDR2 from the germline V gene are SGHTA and FQGNSA. The CDR3 sequence is 17 residues long. V lost 6 bases to trimming and J lost 0 bases, with 19 bases between them.

The chain carries TRBV4-3 and TRBJ1-1; D ambiguous. Trimming stripped 3 bases from V and 6 bases from J, with 8 bases between. The CDR3 spans 12 residues. Germline loops: CDR1 LGHNA, CDR2 YSLEER. DNA for the CDR3: TGCGCCAGCAGCCACGGGAATGCTGAAGCTTTCTTT. Translated: CASSHGNAEAFF.

The chain employs TRBV9 and TRBJ2-3; D is ambiguous. V dropped 0 bases and J dropped 2 bases, with 10 bases sitting between them. The CDR3 is 15 residues long. The germline gives CDR1 SGDLS, CDR2 YYNGEE. The CDR3 DNA sequence: TGTGCCAGCAGCGTAGGGGGTGCCTACACAGATACGCAGTATTTT. This translates into CASSVGGAYTDTQYF.

This clonotype has only a few counts. The V gene is TRBV5-1, the J gene TRBJ1-5; D call uncertain. The CDR3 runs to 14 residues. From germline, CDR1 is SGHRS and CDR2 YFSETQ. V was pared by 4 bases and J by 7 bases, with 15 bases between. The CDR3 sequence is CASSEDPASQPQHF. In nucleotides, the CDR3 is TGCGCCAGCAGCGAAGACCCGGCGAGCCAGCCCCAGCATTTT.

The rearrangement uses TRBV4-3 and TRBJ2-1; 7 positions agree with TRBD1. Germline values: CDR1 LGHNA, CDR2 YSLEER. The CDR3 spans 14 residues. V trimming: 4 bases; J trimming: 8 bases; junction bases outside the gene matches: 8. In nucleotides, the CDR3 is TGCGCCAGCAGCCGGTCCCGGGACAGCTATGAGCAGTTCTTC. Its protein is CASSRSRDSYEQFF.

This clonotype has only one observation. The rearrangement links TRBV25-1 to TRBJ1-1; TRBD1 aligns across 10 bases. CDR1 and CDR2 from the germline V gene are MGHDK and SYGVNS. The V and J ends lost 2 bases and 3 bases, in that order; junction bases with no gene match: 6. This CDR3 spans 16 amino acids. CDR3 amino acids: CASSEPETGGYTEAFF. CDR3 coding DNA: TGTGCCAGCAGTGAACCCGAGACAGGGGGCTACACTGAAGCTTTCTTT. Supplemented by reference TRBV25-1 and TRBJ1-1, the full variable domain reads EADIYQTPRYLVIGTGKKITLECSQTMGHDKMYWYQQDPGMELHLIHYSYGVNSTEKGDLSSESTVSRIRTEHFPLTLESARPSHTSQYLCASSEPETGGYTEAFFGQGTRLTVV.

This clonotype was counted a few times. This is likely a read error, given that the CDR3 carries no conserved phenylalanine or tryptophan at its end. The limits of the CDR3 on the DNA are not certain, so only TCRdb's listed CDR3 is given. The CDR3 sequence: CSVADRGLS. The V call is TRBV29-1, the J call TRBJ1-1; the D call in the table, TRBD1, was not verified against the DNA. The CDR3 region is 9 residues in length, termini included. Germline CDR1 is SQVTM and CDR2 is ANQGSEA.

This clonotype was found a few times. V and J are TRBV10-3 and TRBJ1-1, with D perhaps matching TRBD1 (5 bases). V lost 6 bases to trimming and J lost 0 bases, with 8 bases between them. The CDR3 length is 13 residues. Germline assignment: CDR1 ENHRY and CDR2 SYGVKD. CDR3 in DNA: TGTGCCATCAGGGGGCAGGTGAACACTGAAGCTTTCTTT. It codes for CAIRGQVNTEAFF.

This clonotype was recorded at least ten times. This rearrangement joins TRBV20-1 to TRBJ2-5; perhaps TRBD2 as D (6 bases). Germline V gene data show CDR1 as DFQATT and CDR2 as SNEGSKA (reference sequence). The V end was cut by 0 bases, the J end by 1 base, with 9 bases between. The CDR3 extends over 14 amino acids. CDR3 DNA sequence: TGCAGTGCTAGAGAGGTGCGGGGCCAAGAGACCCAGTACTTC. Its translation: CSAREVRGQETQYF.

This clonotype was counted a few times. V gene TRBV4-1 combines with J gene TRBJ2-3, with 8 bases matching TRBD1. V gave up 4 bases and J gave up 4 bases; unmatched junction bases: 13. This CDR3 spans 17 amino acids. Germline CDR1 reads MGHRA; CDR2 reads YSYEKL. CDR3 sequence: CASSLLGRDRYPDTQYF. CDR3 coding DNA: TGCGCCAGCAGCCTTCTGGGGCGGGACAGGTACCCAGATACGCAGTATTTT.

This clonotype was detected a few times. V is TRBV15 and J is TRBJ2-1; a weak D match, TRBD2 (5 bases). The germline V gene encodes CDR1 LNHNV and CDR2 YYDKDF (reference sequence). V was clipped by 0 bases and J by 9 bases, with 12 bases between them. The CDR3 loop spans 14 amino acids. This chain's CDR3 is CATSRDRGIPEQFF. CDR3 coding DNA: TGTGCCACCAGCAGAGATCGAGGGATACCTGAGCAGTTCTTC.

This clonotype turned up a few times. The chain is built from TRBV10-3 and TRBJ1-1; D possibly corresponds to TRBD1 (6 bases). CDR3 length equals 17 residues. V was pared by 1 base and J by 0 bases, with 15 bases between. Germline CDR1 is ENHRY and CDR2 is SYGVKD. As DNA, the CDR3 is TGTGCCATCAGTGAGTATTCCCCGGACAGAATGAACACTGAAGCTTTCTTT. Amino acid sequence: CAISEYSPDRMNTEAFF.

The CDR3 sequence: CASSQDPGYEQFF. The CDR3 coding sequence is TGCGCCAGCAGCCAAGACCCTGGGTATGAGCAGTTCTTC. The V and J genes are TRBV4-3 and TRBJ2-1; unclear D gene. Germline V gene lookup returns CDR1 LGHNA and CDR2 YSLEER. CDR3 length: 13 residues. V lost 0 bases, J lost 8 bases, and 8 bases lay in between.

The chain is built from TRBV5-8 and TRBJ1-6, with D perhaps matching TRBD1 (6 bases). Germline V gene sequence: CDR1 SGHTS, CDR2 YDEGEE. This CDR3 is 15 amino acids long. V lost 4 bases and J lost 5, with 13 bases in between. CDR3 coding DNA: TGTGCCAGCAGCGGTAGACGGACAGATAATTCACCCCTCCACTTT. Translating it yields CASSGRRTDNSPLHF.

V gene TRBV28 combines with J gene TRBJ2-3; D is possibly TRBD1 or TRBD2 (5 bases each). The CDR3 is 14 amino acids. Germline CDR1 reads MDHEN; CDR2 reads SYDVKM. CDR3 residues: CATEGYGHTDTQYF. The CDR3 DNA reads TGTGCTACCGAGGGGTACGGGCACACAGATACGCAGTATTTT.

This clonotype has more than one count but fewer than ten. The germline gene is not matched at one end of the junction; a read error may be the cause. This chain connects TRBV20-1 to TRBJ2-1; the D gene is possibly TRBD2 (6 bases). The germline V gene has CDR1 DFQATT and CDR2 SNEGSKA (reference sequence). CDR3 length equals 14 residues. The CDR3 loop is CSARGDSGYTEQFF. As DNA, the CDR3 is TGCAGTGCTAGAGGTGATAGCGGCTACACTGAGCAGTTCTTC.

The chain combines TRBV11-2 with TRBJ2-7; a weak D match, TRBD1 (6 bases). Deletions cut 3 bases from V and 5 bases from J, with 14 bases between. There are 14 residues in the CDR3. Germline assignment: CDR1 SGHAT and CDR2 FQNNGV. CDR3 amino acids: CASSFLRGVDEQYF. The CDR3 nucleotides are TGTGCCAGCAGCTTCCTCAGGGGAGTGGACGAGCAGTACTTC.